Only a few counts were recorded for the clone carrying this TCR beta chain. No antigen is known for it. Quantitative 5'-RACE with molecular barcodes was used to make the TCR beta libraries. TCRdb re-called the 5' RACE reads through MiXCR, storing one row per CDR3 protein. The table shows approximately 240,000 distinct CDR3 sequences, with under 12% occurring only once. This CDR3 is 13 amino acids long. Trimming removed 5 bases from V and 7 bases from J, with 14 bases in between. Germline V gives CDR1 SEHNR, CDR2 FQNEAQ (reference sequence). The record originates from a study of CD8 T cells in ankylosing spondylitis. Study conclusions and caveats: Enrichment of disease-linked clones was reportedly significant in matched ankylosing spondylitis synovial fluid. Peripheral blood samples showed relatively rare disease-linked clones, and these clones were CD8+.

This TCR was sampled from a male donor with ankylosing spondylitis or in good health (not recorded which). The sequenced material came from blood, either unsorted or a sorted T cell fraction (not recorded which). This rearrangement joins TRBV7-9 to TRBJ1-1; D uncertain. CDR3 amino acids: CASSPDGLLEAFF. The CDR3 nucleotides are TGTGCCAGCAGCCCAGACGGACTCCTTGAAGCTTTCTTT.